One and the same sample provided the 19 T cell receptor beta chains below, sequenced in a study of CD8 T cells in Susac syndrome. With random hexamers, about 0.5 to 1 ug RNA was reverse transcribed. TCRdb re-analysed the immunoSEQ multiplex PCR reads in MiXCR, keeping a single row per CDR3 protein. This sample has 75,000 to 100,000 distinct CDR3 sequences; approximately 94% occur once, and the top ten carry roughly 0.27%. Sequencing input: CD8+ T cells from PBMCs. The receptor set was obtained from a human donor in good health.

The CDR3 DNA sequence: TGTGCCAGCAGAAATCGACAGGGTGTGACTGAAGCTTTCTTT. The encoded protein is CASRNRQGVTEAFF. This chain connects TRBV12-3 or TRBV12-4 to TRBJ1-1; 7 positions agree with TRBD1. CDR3 length equals 14 residues. The J segment lost 5 bases and the V segment lost 6 bases, leaving 9 bases of the junction unmatched.

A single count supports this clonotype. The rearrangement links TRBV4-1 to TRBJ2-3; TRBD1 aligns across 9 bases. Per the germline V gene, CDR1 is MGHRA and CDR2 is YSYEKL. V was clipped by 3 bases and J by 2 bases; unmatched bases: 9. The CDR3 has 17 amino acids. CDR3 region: CASSQEIRDRVTDTQYF. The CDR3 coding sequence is TGCGCCAGCAGCCAGGAAATCCGGGACAGGGTCACAGATACGCAGTATTTT.

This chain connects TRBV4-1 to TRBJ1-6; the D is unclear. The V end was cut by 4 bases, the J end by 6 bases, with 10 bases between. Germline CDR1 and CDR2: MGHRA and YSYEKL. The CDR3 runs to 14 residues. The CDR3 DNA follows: TGCGCCAGCAGCCCAGGAGGAGGTAATTCACCCCTCCACTTT. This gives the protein CASSPGGGNSPLHF.

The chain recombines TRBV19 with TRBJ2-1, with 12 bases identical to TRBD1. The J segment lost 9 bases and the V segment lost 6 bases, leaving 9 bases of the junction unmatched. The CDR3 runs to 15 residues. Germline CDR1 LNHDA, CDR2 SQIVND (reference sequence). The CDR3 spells CASSPWGQGAVEQFF. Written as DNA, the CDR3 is TGTGCCAGTAGCCCCTGGGGACAGGGGGCCGTTGAGCAGTTCTTC.

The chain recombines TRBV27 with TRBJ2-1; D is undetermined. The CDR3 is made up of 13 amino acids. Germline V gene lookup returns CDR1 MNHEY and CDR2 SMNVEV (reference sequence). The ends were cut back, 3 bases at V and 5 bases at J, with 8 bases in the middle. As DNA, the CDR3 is TGTGCCAGCAGTTTCGGCCCGAACAATGAGCAGTTCTTC. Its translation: CASSFGPNNEQFF.

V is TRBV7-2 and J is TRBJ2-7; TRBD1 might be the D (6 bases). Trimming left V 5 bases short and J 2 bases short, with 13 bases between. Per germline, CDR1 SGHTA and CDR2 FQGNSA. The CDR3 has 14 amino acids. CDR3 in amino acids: CASSQYQGTYEQYF. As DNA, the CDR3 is TGTGCCAGCAGCCAATACCAGGGGACCTACGAGCAGTACTTC.

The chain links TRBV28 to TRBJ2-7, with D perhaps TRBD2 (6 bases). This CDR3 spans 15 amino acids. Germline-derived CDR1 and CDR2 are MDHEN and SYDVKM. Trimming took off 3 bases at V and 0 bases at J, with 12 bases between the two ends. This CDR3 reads CASSFGGLHSYEQYV. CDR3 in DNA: TGTGCCAGCAGTTTCGGGGGACTGCACTCCTACGAGCAGTACGTC.

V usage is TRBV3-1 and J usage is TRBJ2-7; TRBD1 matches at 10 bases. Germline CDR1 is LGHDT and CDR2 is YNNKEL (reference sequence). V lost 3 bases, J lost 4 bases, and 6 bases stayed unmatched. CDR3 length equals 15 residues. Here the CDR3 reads CASSHTGTGVYEQYF. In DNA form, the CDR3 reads TGTGCCAGCAGCCACACCGGGACAGGGGTTTACGAGCAGTACTTC.

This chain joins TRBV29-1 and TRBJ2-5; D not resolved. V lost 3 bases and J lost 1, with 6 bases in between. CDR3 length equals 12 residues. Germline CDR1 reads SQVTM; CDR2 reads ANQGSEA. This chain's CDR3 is CSVDNLQETQYF. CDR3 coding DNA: TGCAGCGTTGATAACCTCCAAGAGACCCAGTACTTC.

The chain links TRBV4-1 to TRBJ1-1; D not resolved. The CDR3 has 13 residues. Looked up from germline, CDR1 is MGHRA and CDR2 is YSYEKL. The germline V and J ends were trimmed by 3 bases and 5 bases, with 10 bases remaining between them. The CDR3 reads CASSQRRETEAFF. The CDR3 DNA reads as TGCGCCAGCAGCCAGAGGAGGGAAACTGAAGCTTTCTTT.

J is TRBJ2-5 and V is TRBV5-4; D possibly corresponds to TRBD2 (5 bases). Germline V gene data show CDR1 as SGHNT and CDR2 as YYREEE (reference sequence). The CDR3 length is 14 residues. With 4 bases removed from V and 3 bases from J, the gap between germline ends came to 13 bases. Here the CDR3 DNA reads TGTGCCAGCAGCCCCGGACGGGGAGAAGAGACCCAGTACTTC. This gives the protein CASSPGRGEETQYF.

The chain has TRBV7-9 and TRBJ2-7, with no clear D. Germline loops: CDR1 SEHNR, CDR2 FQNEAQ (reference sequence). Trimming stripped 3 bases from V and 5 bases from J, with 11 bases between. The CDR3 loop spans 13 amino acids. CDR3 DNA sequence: TGTGCCAGCAGCTTTGAGAACTACCACGAGCAGTACGTC. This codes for CASSFENYHEQYV.

The CDR3 spells CASSTNTGELFF. The DNA of the CDR3 is TGTGCCAGCAGTACAAACACCGGGGAGCTGTTTTTT. The chain is built from TRBV27 and TRBJ2-2; the D is unclear. This CDR3 region has 12 residues. The V end was cut by 5 bases, the J end by 2 bases, with 3 bases between. Germline-derived CDR1 and CDR2 are MNHEY and SMNVEV (reference sequence).

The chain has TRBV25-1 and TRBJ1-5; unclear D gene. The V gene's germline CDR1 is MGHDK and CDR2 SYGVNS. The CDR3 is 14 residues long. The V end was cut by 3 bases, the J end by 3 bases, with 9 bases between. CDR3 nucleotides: TGTGCCAGCAGTGATTGGGGTGACAATCAGCCCCAGCATTTT. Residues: CASSDWGDNQPQHF.

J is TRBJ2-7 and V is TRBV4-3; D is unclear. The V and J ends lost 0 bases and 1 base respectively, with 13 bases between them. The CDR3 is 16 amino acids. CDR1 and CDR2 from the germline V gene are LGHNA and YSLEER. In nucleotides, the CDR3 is TGCGCCAGCAGCCAAGATCGGCACCTCACATCCTACGAGCAGTACTTC. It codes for CASSQDRHLTSYEQYF.

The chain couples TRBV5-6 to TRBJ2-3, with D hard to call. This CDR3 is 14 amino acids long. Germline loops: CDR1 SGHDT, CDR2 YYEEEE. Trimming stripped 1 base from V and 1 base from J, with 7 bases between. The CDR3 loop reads CASSLIRGTDTQYF. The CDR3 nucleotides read TGTGCCAGCAGCTTGATTCGCGGCACAGATACGCAGTATTTT.

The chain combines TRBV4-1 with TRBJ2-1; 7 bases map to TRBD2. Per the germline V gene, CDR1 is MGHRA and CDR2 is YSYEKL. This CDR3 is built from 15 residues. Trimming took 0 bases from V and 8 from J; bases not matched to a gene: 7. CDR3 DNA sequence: TGCGCCAGCAGCCAAGATAGGGCGGGAGCCTATGAGCAGTTCTTC. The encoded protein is CASSQDRAGAYEQFF.

The CDR3 coding sequence is TGTGCCAGCAGCTTATTCGCGGTGAAGACATACAATGAGCAGTTCTTC. Its protein product is CASSLFAVKTYNEQFF. This rearrangement joins TRBV7-9 to TRBJ2-1; D gene ambiguous. The germline V gene has CDR1 SEHNR and CDR2 FQNEAQ (reference sequence). This CDR3 is built from 16 residues. V lost 2 bases, J lost 4 bases, and 15 bases lay in between. The variable domain in full, with the rest retrieved from reference TRBV7-9 and TRBJ2-1, is DTGVSQNPRHKITKRGQNVTFRCDPISEHNRLYWYRQTLGQGPEFLTYFQNEAQLEKSRLLSDRFSAERPKGSFSTLEIQRTEQGDSAMYLCASSLFAVKTYNEQFFGPGTRLTVL.

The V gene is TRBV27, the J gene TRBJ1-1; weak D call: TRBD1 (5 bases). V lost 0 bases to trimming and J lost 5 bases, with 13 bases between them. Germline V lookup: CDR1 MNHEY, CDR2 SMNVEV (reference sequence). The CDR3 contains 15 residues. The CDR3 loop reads CASSLSGAVRTEAFF. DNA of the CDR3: TGTGCCAGCAGTTTATCAGGGGCGGTGAGGACTGAAGCTTTCTTT.